The 6 T cell receptor beta chains listed next were all sequenced from one sample in a study of blood T cell repertoires in COVID-19. The method was immunoSEQ multiplex PCR; TCRdb's version includes in-frame clones alone and lacks a portion of them. The sample contains approximately 400,000 clones, about 87% of which appear only once. Specimen: peripheral blood. The source is a woman aged 45 to 65 with COVID-19, enrolled during active disease.

The chain combines TRBV19 with TRBJ2-7, with a weak D call TRBD1 (5 bases). The CDR3 has 16 amino acids. Trimming stripped 1 base from V and 3 bases from J, with 16 bases between. Germline CDR1 LNHDA, CDR2 SQIVND (reference sequence). The CDR3 DNA reads as TGTGCCAGTAGTATAGGTGGGGCGGACGGAGACTACGAGCAGTACTTC. It codes for CASSIGGADGDYEQYF.

The chain recombines TRBV5-1 with TRBJ1-2; D call uncertain. This CDR3 has 13 amino acids. The germline V gene encodes CDR1 SGHRS and CDR2 YFSETQ. The V end lost 4 bases, the J end lost 7 bases, and 14 bases lay between the germline ends. In nucleotides, the CDR3 is TGCGCCAGCAGCCCGCGGTCCGCGTTTGGCTACACCTTC. It specifies CASSPRSAFGYTF.

V is TRBV5-1 and J is TRBJ1-2; D ambiguous. The length of the CDR3 is 14 residues. The germline CDR1 and CDR2 sequences are SGHRS and YFSETQ. With 1 base removed from V and 4 bases from J, the gap between germline ends came to 11 bases. CDR3 loop: CASSLPSRGYGYTF. The CDR3 coding sequence is TGCGCCAGCAGCTTGCCCTCACGAGGCTATGGCTACACCTTC. The full variable domain, in which reference TRBV5-1 and TRBJ1-2 provide the parts outside the CDR3, is KAGVTQTPRYLIKTRGQQVTLSCSPISGHRSVSWYQQTPGQGLQFLFEYFSETQRNKGNFPGRFSGRQFSNSRSEMNVSTLELGDSALYLCASSLPSRGYGYTFGSGTRLTVV.

J is TRBJ2-2 and V is TRBV6-6; 9 nucleotides align to TRBD1. The CDR3 is made up of 15 amino acids. V lost 2 bases, J lost 3 bases, and 1 base stayed unmatched. Germline assignment: CDR1 MNHNY and CDR2 SVGAGI (reference sequence). CDR3 sequence: CASSYRTGDTGELFF. CDR3 in DNA: TGTGCCAGCAGTTACCGGACAGGGGACACCGGGGAGCTGTTTTTT.

The J gene is TRBJ1-2, the V gene TRBV24-1; 9 bases map to TRBD1. The CDR3 is made up of 18 amino acids. The germline CDR1 and CDR2 sequences are KGHDR and SFDVKD. V lost 6 bases, J lost 7 bases, and 20 bases stayed unmatched. The CDR3 loop is CATSPRTGTGKNRGGYTF. The CDR3 DNA follows: TGTGCCACCAGTCCCCGCACCGGGACAGGGAAAAATAGAGGTGGCTACACCTTC.

The chain uses TRBV24-1 and TRBJ2-3; D might be TRBD2 (5 bases). CDR1 and CDR2 (germline): KGHDR, SFDVKD. V dropped 0 bases and J dropped 6 bases, with 12 bases sitting between them. This CDR3 spans 15 amino acids. The CDR3 DNA reads TGTGCCACCAGTGATTTGGTCGAGGGTGGGGATACGCAGTATTTT. Its protein product is CATSDLVEGGDTQYF.